A single sample is the source of the 17 T cell receptor beta chains below, sequenced in a study of cytomegalovirus exposure and HLA in healthy donors. PCR primers comprised 60 Vbeta and 13 Jbeta primers. Sequenced by immunoSEQ multiplex PCR; TCRdb stores in-frame clones only, minus some. The sample holds 150,000 to 200,000 clones, 70% to 90% seen once. Source material: PBMCs. These receptor sequences come from a woman under 30 in good health and CMV-seronegative.

V usage is TRBV4-2 and J usage is TRBJ2-7, with 9 bases that match TRBD2. This CDR3 has 16 residues. J gave up 6 bases and V 1 base, and 10 bases lay outside the gene matches. Germline V gene data show CDR1 as LGHNA and CDR2 as YNFKEQ. For the CDR3, the DNA is TGTGCCAGCAGCCAAGCCTGGGGGGCGGGGGGGGGCGAGCAGTACTTC. Residues: CASSQAWGAGGGEQYF.

The V gene is TRBV9, the J gene TRBJ2-5, with D possibly matching TRBD2 (5 bases). CDR1 is SGDLS, CDR2 YYNGEE, per germline. This CDR3 comprises 14 residues. The V and J ends lost 0 bases and 3 bases respectively, with 9 bases between them. The CDR3 DNA reads as TGTGCCAGCAGCGTAGGTTCGGGGAAAGAGACCCAGTACTTC. Its translation: CASSVGSGKETQYF.

This chain uses TRBV11-3 with TRBJ2-1; 7 bases line up with TRBD1. The CDR3 totals 17 residues. Germline lookup yields CDR1 SGHNT and CDR2 YENEEA. The trim removed 1 base at V and 0 bases at J, leaving 6 bases unmatched. The CDR3 is CASSLGGQSSSYNEQFF. For the CDR3, the DNA is TGTGCCAGCAGCTTAGGGGGACAGTCCAGCTCCTACAATGAGCAGTTCTTC.

This rearrangement joins TRBV11-2 to TRBJ2-3, with no clear D. The CDR3 is made up of 15 amino acids. V lost 0 bases and J 2 bases, leaving 9 bases between the germline ends. CDR1 and CDR2 from the germline V gene are SGHAT and FQNNGV. The CDR3 is CASSLDDSSTDTQYF. Here the CDR3 DNA reads TGTGCCAGCAGCTTAGATGACTCCTCCACAGATACGCAGTATTTT.

The chain employs TRBV4-1 and TRBJ2-1; 8 bases are shared with TRBD2. The length of the CDR3 is 16 residues. V gave up 0 bases and J gave up 1 base; unmatched junction bases: 2. From germline, CDR1 is MGHRA and CDR2 YSYEKL. In DNA form, the CDR3 reads TGCGCCAGCAGCCAAGATACTAGCGGTTCCTACAATGAGCAGTTCTTC. Its protein product is CASSQDTSGSYNEQFF.

V usage is TRBV7-3 and J usage is TRBJ2-4; 7 nucleotides match TRBD2. The V segment lost 10 bases and the J segment 5 bases; nucleotides outside the gene matches: 8. This CDR3 region has 13 residues. Germline V gene sequence: CDR1 SGHTA, CDR2 FQGTGA. The CDR3 spells CATAMAGENIQYF. Here the CDR3 DNA reads TGTGCCACCGCGATGGCGGGAGAAAACATTCAGTACTTC.

In this sample, this clone turned up once. Compared with germline, one end of the junction differs, possibly owing to a read error. This chain joins TRBV7-7 and TRBJ1-3, with a possible D match to TRBD1 (6 bases). Germline CDR1 SSHAT, CDR2 FNYEAQ (reference sequence). The CDR3 is 13 residues long. In nucleotides, the CDR3 is TGTGCTAGCAGCTTGGGGGCCGGAAACACCATATATTTT. Translation: CASSLGAGNTIYF.

CDR3 DNA sequence: TGCGCCAGCAGTAAGGACAGGTCTAGCACAGATACGCAGTATTTT. This sequence encodes CASSKDRSSTDTQYF. J is TRBJ2-3 and V is TRBV5-1, with 7 bases aligning to TRBD1. V was clipped by 5 bases and J by 0 bases; unmatched bases: 6. Germline V CDR1 and CDR2: SGHRS, YFSETQ. The CDR3 is 15 residues long.

This sequence joins TRBV18 and TRBJ1-1, with 7 positions matching TRBD1. Germline CDR1 KGHSH, CDR2 LQKENI. V shed 3 bases and J 4 bases; nucleotides not matched to a gene: 2. The CDR3 extends over 13 amino acids. The CDR3 spells CASSPDRATEAFF. CDR3 sequence (DNA): TGTGCCAGCTCACCTGACAGGGCCACTGAAGCTTTCTTT.

The chain joins TRBV4-3 to TRBJ2-7, with D maybe TRBD2 (5 bases). Germline V gene data show CDR1 as LGHNA and CDR2 as YSLEER. The CDR3 consists of 14 residues. V was trimmed by 0 bases and J by 3 bases, leaving 9 bases between them. For the CDR3, the DNA is TGCGCCAGCAGCCAAGAGGTAGCGAGCTACGAGCAGTACTTC. Translated: CASSQEVASYEQYF.

J is TRBJ1-1 and V is TRBV5-1; no clear D. CDR3 length equals 13 residues. The V gene's germline CDR1 is SGHRS and CDR2 YFSETQ. V was shortened by 4 bases and J by 6 bases, with 13 bases between the two germline ends. The chain's CDR3 is CASSLEFSAEAFF. The CDR3 nucleotides are TGCGCCAGCAGCCTCGAGTTTAGCGCTGAAGCTTTCTTT.

V is TRBV11-2 and J is TRBJ2-7; the D gene is possibly TRBD2 (5 bases). The CDR3 is 14 residues long. Between the trimmed V and J ends, which lost 6 bases and 0 bases, there was a span of 12 bases. Germline V lookup: CDR1 SGHAT, CDR2 FQNNGV. The CDR3 here is CASRVGLSSYEQYF. CDR3 coding DNA: TGTGCCAGCAGGGTCGGACTTAGCTCCTACGAGCAGTACTTC.

The V call is TRBV19, the J call TRBJ1-2, with TRBD1 matching over 8 bases. Germline V gene data show CDR1 as LNHDA and CDR2 as SQIVND (reference sequence). After removal of 9 bases from V and 3 bases from J, the junction contained 6 bases not matched to a gene. The CDR3 is made up of 13 amino acids. CDR3 sequence reads: CASRDRGYYGYTF. The DNA for the CDR3 is TGTGCCAGCAGAGACAGGGGATACTATGGCTACACCTTC.

Turning to this clone: An end of the junction differs from the germline gene, which may be a read error. The J gene is TRBJ1-4, the V gene TRBV28, with D hard to call. CDR3 length: 16 amino acids. Germline V CDR1 and CDR2: MDHEN, SYDVKM. The chain's CDR3 is CASSPSSLATNETLFF. The CDR3 bases are TGTGCCAGCAGCCCTTCCTCACTAGCAACTAATGAAACACTGTTTTTT.

This rearrangement joins TRBV5-6 to TRBJ2-3; 11 nucleotides match TRBD2. With V trimmed by 3 bases and J by 3 bases, 12 bases remained unmatched. Germline lookup yields CDR1 SGHDT and CDR2 YYEEEE. The CDR3 totals 18 residues. CDR3 loop: CASSSEMGLAVLTDTQYF. The CDR3 DNA reads as TGTGCCAGCAGCTCGGAGATGGGACTAGCGGTACTAACAGATACGCAGTATTTT.

This clone was picked up one time. The gene calls are TRBV18 and TRBJ1-1, with D perhaps matching TRBD1 (6 bases). V was cut by 2 bases and J by 3 bases, with 13 bases left in between. This CDR3 spans 15 amino acids. Germline CDR1 is KGHSH and CDR2 is LQKENI. The CDR3 bases are TGTGCCAGCTCACCAAATAGCAGGGGTTACACTGAAGCTTTCTTT. Its translation: CASSPNSRGYTEAFF.

A remark on this clone: One end of the junction is discordant with germline, which a read error may explain. The chain employs TRBV2 and TRBJ2-7; 9 nucleotides agree with TRBD1. There are 16 residues in the CDR3. Germline V gene sequence: CDR1 SNHLY, CDR2 FYNNEI. CDR3 nucleotide sequence: TGTGCCAGCAGTGAAGATAGGGGACAGGGCCGCTACGAGCAGCACTTC. Encoded protein: CASSEDRGQGRYEQHF.